Below, 8 T cell receptor beta chains from the same sample are listed, as sequenced in a study of blood T cell repertoires in COVID-19. Some clones are missing from TCRdb's copy, which holds only in-frame ones; the method was immunoSEQ multiplex PCR. The sample has hundreds of thousands of clones; around 90% are singletons. Sequencing was performed on peripheral blood. These receptors all come from a man aged 60 to 75 with COVID-19, enrolled during active disease.

V gene TRBV6-5 combines with J gene TRBJ1-2; D uncertain. From germline, CDR1 is MNHEY and CDR2 SVGAGI. The CDR3 length is 13 residues. The V gene lost 8 bases and the J gene lost 4 bases, with 14 bases spanning the gap. The CDR3 loop is CASERVMGYGYTF. The CDR3 DNA sequence: TGTGCCAGCGAGAGGGTTATGGGCTATGGCTACACCTTC.

V and J are TRBV6-5 and TRBJ1-6; possibly TRBD1 for D (5 bases). Germline V gene sequence: CDR1 MNHEY, CDR2 SVGAGI. V lost 0 bases to trimming and J lost 7 bases, with 13 bases between them. This CDR3 comprises 16 residues. The CDR3 DNA follows: TGTGCCAGCAGTTACTCGAATGGCAGGGTAAATTCACCCCTCCACTTT. Translation: CASSYSNGRVNSPLHF.

V usage is TRBV24-1 and J usage is TRBJ2-1, with D uncertain. V shed 0 bases and J shed 0 bases, with 8 bases lying between them. CDR1 and CDR2 (germline): KGHDR, SFDVKD. The CDR3 covers 16 residues. The CDR3 bases are TGTGCCACCAGTGATTTGAGGTCAGGCTCCTACAATGAGCAGTTCTTC. This sequence encodes CATSDLRSGSYNEQFF.

The chain links TRBV28 to TRBJ2-1, with 8 bases lining up with TRBD2. The CDR3 runs to 12 residues. The V gene end was trimmed by 10 bases and the J gene end by 10 bases; junction bases not matched to a gene: 9. CDR1 is MDHEN and CDR2 is SYDVKM in the germline V gene. This CDR3 is CATVAGPWEQFF. In nucleotides, the CDR3 is TGTGCCACCGTAGCGGGACCTTGGGAGCAGTTCTTC.

This clone was seen a handful of times. The rearrangement links TRBV12-3 or TRBV12-4 to TRBJ2-3, with unresolved D. The CDR3 contains 13 residues. Trimming cost V 5 bases and J 5 bases, with 11 bases left between them. CDR3 DNA: TGTGCCAGCAGTGATCATCCCGGAGATACGCAGTATTTT. Translated, it gives CASSDHPGDTQYF.

V usage is TRBV6-6 and J usage is TRBJ1-1, with 7 positions matching TRBD1. J was trimmed by 0 bases and V by 4 bases; bases with no gene match: 8. The CDR3 totals 16 residues. CDR1 is MNHNY and CDR2 is SVGAGI in the germline V gene (reference sequence). The CDR3 bases are TGTGCCAGCAGTTCCTATTCGGGACAGCTGAACACTGAAGCTTTCTTT. Translated, it gives CASSSYSGQLNTEAFF.

The chain couples TRBV7-9 to TRBJ1-6, with unresolved D. The CDR3 runs to 16 residues. With 1 base removed from V and 7 bases from J, the gap between germline ends came to 14 bases. Per germline, CDR1 SEHNR and CDR2 FQNEAQ (reference sequence). The CDR3 here is CASSLGGLRGNSPLHF. DNA for the CDR3: TGTGCCAGCAGCTTAGGGGGTTTACGCGGGAATTCACCCCTCCACTTT.

CDR3 in DNA: TGTGCCAGCAGCCCCCCGGGTGGTGGCTACACCTTC. Encoded protein: CASSPPGGGYTF. The rearrangement joins TRBV14 to TRBJ1-2; D not resolved. V was shortened by 4 bases and J by 7 bases, with 10 bases between the two germline ends. This CDR3 spans 12 amino acids. Germline V gene data show CDR1 as SGHDN and CDR2 as FVKESK.